Shown below are 23 T cell receptor beta chains from a single sample sequenced in a study of blood T cell repertoires in COVID-19. Assay: immunoSEQ multiplex PCR; the TCRdb copy retains only in-frame clones and omits some. This table holds about 140,000 clones, about 84% found once. Sequencing used PBMCs or T cells enriched from blood (not recorded which). The receptors derive from a woman aged 18-29 years who had been exposed to COVID-19.

The rearrangement uses TRBV28 and TRBJ2-5; 9 bases map to TRBD1. The length of the CDR3 is 15 residues. The trim removed 3 bases at V and 4 bases at J, leaving 6 bases unmatched. Per germline, CDR1 MDHEN and CDR2 SYDVKM. This CDR3 is CASSFDRGDAETQYF. The CDR3 DNA reads as TGTGCCAGCAGTTTTGACAGGGGGGACGCAGAGACCCAGTACTTC.

V is TRBV25-1 and J is TRBJ1-2; 11 bases fit TRBD1. The CDR3 is made up of 15 amino acids. Per germline, CDR1 MGHDK and CDR2 SYGVNS. The ends lost 6 bases at V and 4 bases at J; junction bases unmatched: 7. In nucleotides, the CDR3 is TGTGCCAGCAGCGTCGGGACAGGGGGTTTCTATGGCTACACCTTC. Translation: CASSVGTGGFYGYTF.

DNA of the CDR3: TGTGCCGCCGGGACTTACACTGAAGCTTTCTTT. Protein sequence: CAAGTYTEAFF. The chain has TRBV3-1 (or the pseudogene TRBV3-2) and TRBJ1-1, with D possibly TRBD1 on 5 matching bases. This CDR3 has 11 residues. Trimming took off 11 bases at V and 3 bases at J, with 10 bases between the two ends. Germline CDR1 is LGHDT and CDR2 is YNNKEL (reference sequence).

This chain connects TRBV12-3 or TRBV12-4 to TRBJ2-1; 8 nucleotides agree with TRBD2. This CDR3 region has 13 residues. V gave up 6 bases and J gave up 15 bases; unmatched junction bases: 13. The CDR3: CASSRSHEREGFF. In DNA, the CDR3 is TGTGCCAGCAGCCGCTCCCATGAACGGGAGGGGTTCTTC.

V usage is TRBV14 and J usage is TRBJ2-7; D gene uncertain. Germline assignment: CDR1 SGHDN and CDR2 FVKESK. The V gene lost 4 bases and the J gene lost 7 bases, with 11 bases spanning the gap. The CDR3 length is 12 residues. In DNA form, the CDR3 reads TGTGCCAGCAGCCGCCTATCCGGGGAGCAGTACTTC. This gives the protein CASSRLSGEQYF.

J is TRBJ2-3 and V is TRBV5-4, with a possible D match to TRBD2 (5 bases). CDR1 is SGHNT, CDR2 YYREEE, per germline (reference sequence). V gave up 0 bases and J gave up 2 bases, with 10 bases separating them. This CDR3 contains 15 residues. CDR3 sequence: CASSLVLAPTDTQYF. In DNA, the CDR3 is TGTGCCAGCAGCTTGGTTCTAGCCCCCACAGATACGCAGTATTTT.

The V and J genes are TRBV7-2 and TRBJ2-7; D may be TRBD1 (5 bases). This CDR3 contains 13 residues. The ends were cut back, 5 bases at V and 9 bases at J, with 17 bases in the middle. Germline lookup yields CDR1 SGHTA and CDR2 FQGNSA. For the CDR3, the DNA is TGTGCCAGCAGCGAATACCAGGGTTGGGGGCAGTACTTC. Translated, it gives CASSEYQGWGQYF.

This clone was observed once. The chain links TRBV6-5 to TRBJ2-2, with 9 bases that match TRBD1. The CDR3 has 15 amino acids. Per germline, CDR1 MNHEY and CDR2 SVGAGI. Germline trimming cut 5 bases from V and 5 bases from J; bases unmatched to any gene: 6. CDR3 bases: TGTGCCAGCAGTCTCCGGGACAGGGCGACCGGGGAGCTGTTTTTT. The encoded protein is CASSLRDRATGELFF.

The V gene is TRBV25-1, the J gene TRBJ1-5; TRBD1 aligns across 7 bases. V trimming: 4 bases; J trimming: 16 bases; junction bases outside the gene matches: 10. Looked up from germline, CDR1 is MGHDK and CDR2 is SYGVNS. This CDR3 has 12 amino acids. The CDR3 nucleotides are TGTGCCAGCAGTGCCAGGGGGGTTACCCTACATTTT. Translating gives CASSARGVTLHF. Variable domain in full (rest from reference TRBV25-1 and TRBJ1-5): EADIYQTPRYLVIGTGKKITLECSQTMGHDKMYWYQQDPGMELHLIHYSYGVNSTEKGDLSSESTVSRIRTEHFPLTLESARPSHTSQYLCASSARGVTLHFGDGTRLSIL.

The chain is built from TRBV30 and TRBJ2-7; no definite D call. Trimming took 5 bases from V and 3 from J, leaving 14 bases between them. Germline values: CDR1 GTSNPN, CDR2 SVGIG (reference sequence). This CDR3 has 13 amino acids. For the CDR3, the DNA is TGTGCCTGGGGCGTCCCACTCCACTACGAGCAGTACTTC. It is translated as CAWGVPLHYEQYF.

The rearrangement links TRBV5-1 to TRBJ2-3, with 8 bases lining up with TRBD1. Looked up from germline, CDR1 is SGHRS and CDR2 is YFSETQ. V shed 3 bases, J shed 2 bases, and the junction held 11 bases outside the gene matches. The CDR3 has 17 residues. Written as DNA, the CDR3 is TGCGCCAGCAGCTCACCTTCAGGGGGCGCATACACAGATACGCAGTATTTT. It is translated as CASSSPSGGAYTDTQYF.

The chain couples TRBV6-5 to TRBJ2-2; unclear D gene. This CDR3 has 13 residues. Germline-derived CDR1 and CDR2 are MNHEY and SVGAGI. The ends were cut back, 0 bases at V and 7 bases at J, with 6 bases in the middle. The CDR3 loop reads CASSYSSFGELFF. The CDR3 nucleotides are TGTGCCAGCAGTTACTCGTCGTTCGGGGAGCTGTTTTTT.

This clone occurred a few times. V is TRBV27 and J is TRBJ1-6; TRBD1 matches at 10 bases. The CDR3 consists of 18 residues. Germline V gene sequence: CDR1 MNHEY, CDR2 SMNVEV (reference sequence). With 5 bases clipped from V and 7 bases from J, the junction kept 14 bases outside the gene matches. The CDR3 here is CASSLLPPGQGRNSPLHF. The CDR3 region has the DNA TGTGCCAGCAGTCTATTGCCCCCGGGACAGGGGAGAAATTCACCCCTCCACTTT.

The chain is built from TRBV30 and TRBJ2-1; 10 bases match TRBD1. This CDR3 is built from 15 residues. Germline assignment: CDR1 GTSNPN and CDR2 SVGIG (reference sequence). With 3 bases clipped from V and 7 bases from J, the junction kept 9 bases outside the gene matches. The CDR3: CAWRTPGQGLNEQFF. The CDR3 coding sequence is TGTGCCTGGAGAACTCCGGGACAGGGGTTGAATGAGCAGTTCTTC.

V and J are TRBV2 and TRBJ2-1; D is uncertain. The CDR3 is made up of 14 amino acids. Germline CDR1 SNHLY, CDR2 FYNNEI. With 1 base removed from V and 10 bases from J, the gap between germline ends came to 14 bases. The chain's CDR3 is CASSEGDRVAEQFF. CDR3 sequence (DNA): TGTGCCAGCAGTGAAGGCGATCGTGTCGCGGAGCAGTTCTTC.

The V call is TRBV7-3, the J call TRBJ2-7; 9 bases align to TRBD1. CDR3 size: 20 residues. V dropped 2 bases and J dropped 2; count of bases not matched to a gene: 19. Germline CDR1 and CDR2: SGHTA and FQGTGA. In DNA form, the CDR3 reads TGTGCCAGCAGCTTAGGAGGGGGGAACGACCTGGACAGGGGACCCTACGAGCAGTACTTC. It translates to CASSLGGGNDLDRGPYEQYF.

The J gene is TRBJ1-5, the V gene TRBV7-2; D possibly corresponds to TRBD1 (6 bases). This CDR3 is built from 15 residues. V was cut by 5 bases and J by 2 bases, with 13 bases left in between. Germline CDR1 reads SGHTA; CDR2 reads FQGNSA. The CDR3 bases are TGTGCCAGCAGCGAACAGGGCTTAGGCAATCAGCCCCAGCATTTT. This gives the protein CASSEQGLGNQPQHF.

This clone has a single count. The J gene is TRBJ1-1, the V gene TRBV6-4, with TRBD1 identical over 12 bases. The CDR3 is made up of 15 amino acids. Germline V lookup: CDR1 MRHNA, CDR2 SNTAGT. Germline trimming cut 4 bases from V and 11 bases from J; bases unmatched to any gene: 11. Here the CDR3 reads CASSAGTGGSRVAFF. CDR3 in DNA: TGTGCCAGCAGTGCCGGGACAGGGGGCTCGAGGGTGGCTTTCTTT.

As regards this clone: In the same sample, other DNA sequences code for this CDR3. For the CDR3, the DNA is TGTGCCAGCAGCCAACCCGGGATGAACACTGAAGCTTTCTTT. Its translation is CASSQPGMNTEAFF. V usage is TRBV14 and J usage is TRBJ1-1; D not resolved. Germline CDR1 SGHDN, CDR2 FVKESK. CDR3 length equals 14 residues. V lost 2 bases and J lost 0, with 7 bases in between.

A few counts support this clone. The chain employs TRBV19 and TRBJ2-5, with TRBD2 matching 8 bases. The CDR3 has 13 amino acids. Germline assignment: CDR1 LNHDA and CDR2 SQIVND (reference sequence). The V segment lost 7 bases and the J segment 7 bases; nucleotides outside the gene matches: 8. The CDR3 DNA is TGTGCCAGTACCGGGAGGGTGTCAGGGACCCAGTACTTC. Protein sequence: CASTGRVSGTQYF.

The V and J genes are TRBV7-9 and TRBJ2-5; weak D call: TRBD1 (5 bases). Germline V gene sequence: CDR1 SEHNR, CDR2 FQNEAQ (reference sequence). This CDR3 is built from 15 residues. V gave up 3 bases and J gave up 3 bases, with 14 bases separating them. The CDR3 DNA reads TGTGCCAGCAGCTTCTGGGCAGGGCAAAAAGAGACCCAGTACTTC. Protein product: CASSFWAGQKETQYF.

V usage is TRBV6-4 and J usage is TRBJ1-2, with a weak D call TRBD1 (5 bases). The V gene lost 2 bases and the J gene lost 2 bases, with 12 bases spanning the gap. The germline gives CDR1 MRHNA, CDR2 SNTAGT. The CDR3 is 15 residues long. CDR3 amino acids: CASSDTGTSNYGYTF. DNA for the CDR3: TGTGCCAGCAGTGACACAGGCACCAGCAACTATGGCTACACCTTC.

The table lists this clone with a few counts. The genes are TRBV29-1 and TRBJ2-7; no reliable D call. The V and J ends lost 3 bases and 3 bases respectively, with 9 bases between them. CDR1 is SQVTM and CDR2 is ANQGSEA in the germline V gene. This CDR3 region has 12 residues. DNA of the CDR3: TGCAGCGTTGAGGTCACAGACTACGAGCAGTACTTC. Protein sequence: CSVEVTDYEQYF.